This T cell receptor (beta chain) appears in the sequencing data of a study of cytomegalovirus exposure and HLA in healthy donors. The PCR used 60 Vbeta and 13 Jbeta primers. The table came from immunoSEQ multiplex PCR; TCRdb's copy has only in-frame clones and leaves some out. Here the sample spans fewer than 90,000 clones, about 76% being singletons. As for this clone: The antigen is unknown.

Points from the study as a whole: Donors belonging to an Asian-associated ancestry cluster reportedly showed fewer N-insertions in productive TCRs than the roughly 670-donor mean, according to what a later analysis found. The later analysis indicated that the majority of CMV-associated TCR beta chains appeared HLA-restricted.

The CDR3 runs to 15 residues. Germline V CDR1 and CDR2: MNHEY, SMNVEV (reference sequence). With 5 bases clipped from V and 4 bases from J, the junction kept 9 bases outside the gene matches. Sampled while nominally healthy, donors likely had unrecorded immune exposures. The clonotype originates from a man aged 25 to 40 in good health and CMV-seropositive. The sequenced sample was PBMCs. The chain uses TRBV27 and TRBJ2-7; TRBD1 agrees at 9 bases. The CDR3, as DNA: TGTGCCAGCAGTCTAAACAGGGGGCGCGTTTACGAGCAGTACTTC. Protein: CASSLNRGRVYEQYF.